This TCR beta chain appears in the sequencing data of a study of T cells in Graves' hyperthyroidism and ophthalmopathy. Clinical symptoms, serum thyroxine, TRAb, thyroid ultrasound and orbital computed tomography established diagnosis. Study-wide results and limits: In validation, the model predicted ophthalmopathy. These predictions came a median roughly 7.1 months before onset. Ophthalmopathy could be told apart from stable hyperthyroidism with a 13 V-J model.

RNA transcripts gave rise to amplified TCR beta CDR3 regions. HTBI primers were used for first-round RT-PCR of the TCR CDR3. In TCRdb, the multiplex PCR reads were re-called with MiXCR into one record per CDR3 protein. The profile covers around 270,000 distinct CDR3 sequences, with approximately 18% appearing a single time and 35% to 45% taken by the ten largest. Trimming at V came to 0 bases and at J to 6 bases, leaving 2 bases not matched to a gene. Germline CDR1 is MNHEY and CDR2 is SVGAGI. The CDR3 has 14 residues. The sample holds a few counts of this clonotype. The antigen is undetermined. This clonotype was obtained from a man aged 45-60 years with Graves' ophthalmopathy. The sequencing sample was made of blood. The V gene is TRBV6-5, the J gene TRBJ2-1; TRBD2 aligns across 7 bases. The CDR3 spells CASSYSGTINEQFF. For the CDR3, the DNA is TGTGCCAGCAGTTACTCTGGGACTATCAATGAGCAGTTCTTC.